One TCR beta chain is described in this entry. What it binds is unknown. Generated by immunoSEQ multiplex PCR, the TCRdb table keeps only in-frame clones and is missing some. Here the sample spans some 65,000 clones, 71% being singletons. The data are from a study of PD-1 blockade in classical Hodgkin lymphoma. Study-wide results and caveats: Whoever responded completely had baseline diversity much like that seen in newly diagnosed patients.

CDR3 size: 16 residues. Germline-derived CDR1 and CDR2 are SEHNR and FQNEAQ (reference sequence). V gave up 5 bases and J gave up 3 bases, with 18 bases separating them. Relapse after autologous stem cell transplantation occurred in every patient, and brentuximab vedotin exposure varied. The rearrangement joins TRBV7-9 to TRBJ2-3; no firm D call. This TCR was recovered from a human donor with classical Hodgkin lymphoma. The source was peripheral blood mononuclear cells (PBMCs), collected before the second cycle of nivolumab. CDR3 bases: TGTGCCAGCAGCCACACCCTAGAGGTGTTTACAGATACGCAGTATTTT. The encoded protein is CASSHTLEVFTDTQYF. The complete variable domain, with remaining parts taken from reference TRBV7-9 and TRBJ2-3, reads DTGVSQNPRHKITKRGQNVTFRCDPISEHNRLYWYRQTLGQGPEFLTYFQNEAQLEKSRLLSDRFSAERPKGSFSTLEIQRTEQGDSAMYLCASSHTLEVFTDTQYFGPGTRLTVL.